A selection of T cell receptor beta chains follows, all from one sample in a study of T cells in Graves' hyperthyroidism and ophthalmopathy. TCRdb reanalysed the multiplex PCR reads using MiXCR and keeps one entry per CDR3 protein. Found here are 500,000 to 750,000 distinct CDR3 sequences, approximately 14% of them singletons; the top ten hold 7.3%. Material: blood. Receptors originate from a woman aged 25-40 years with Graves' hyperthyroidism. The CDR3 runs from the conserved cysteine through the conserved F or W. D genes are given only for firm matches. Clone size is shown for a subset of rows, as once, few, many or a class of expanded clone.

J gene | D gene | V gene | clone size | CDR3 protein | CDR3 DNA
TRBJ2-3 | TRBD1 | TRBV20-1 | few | CSAKTGYDLSTDTQYF | TGCAGTGCGAAGACAGGGTACGATTTATCCACAGATACGCAGTATTTT
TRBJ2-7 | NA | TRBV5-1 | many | CASSLEVLALLHEQYF | TGCGCCAGCAGCTTGGAGGTACTAGCCCTTCTTCACGAGCAGTACTTC
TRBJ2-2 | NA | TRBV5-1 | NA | CASSLVTSPNTGELFF | TGCGCCAGCAGCTTGGTAACCAGCCCCAACACCGGGGAGCTGTTTTTT
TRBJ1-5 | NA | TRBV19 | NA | CASSISPQPQHF | TGTGCCAGTAGTATAAGTCCTCAGCCCCAGCATTTT
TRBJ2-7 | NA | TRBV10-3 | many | CAISDLDTEGYEQYF | TGTGCCATCAGTGATCTCGACACGGAAGGCTACGAGCAGTACTTC
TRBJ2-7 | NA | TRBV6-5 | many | CASSYGLGSYEQYF | TGTGCCAGCAGTTACGGGCTAGGGAGCTACGAGCAGTACTTC
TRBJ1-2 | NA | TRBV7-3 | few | CASSFLPESGYTF | TGTGCCAGCAGCTTCCTCCCGGAAAGTGGCTACACCTTC
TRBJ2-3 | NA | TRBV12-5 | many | CASGTGAMTDTQYF | TGTGCTAGTGGCACGGGGGCCATGACAGATACGCAGTATTTT
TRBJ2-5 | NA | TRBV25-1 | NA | CASSEFGWETQYF | TGTGCCAGCAGTGAATTCGGCTGGGAGACCCAGTACTTC
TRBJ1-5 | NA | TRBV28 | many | CASSPYPAGGGGNQPQHF | TGTGCCAGCAGTCCGTACCCCGCAGGTGGGGGGGGGAATCAGCCCCAGCATTTT
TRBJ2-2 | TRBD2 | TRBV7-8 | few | CASNPRAAGGLGGELFF | TGTGCCAGCAACCCTCGAGCAGCGGGAGGGCTCGGCGGGGAGCTGTTTTTT
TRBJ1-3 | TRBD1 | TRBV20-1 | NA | CSAFPAAGQLPGNTIYF | TGCAGTGCCTTCCCCGCGGCGGGACAGCTGCCCGGAAACACCATATATTTT
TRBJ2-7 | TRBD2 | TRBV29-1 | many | CSVTGTSGIYEQYF | TGCAGCGTTACAGGGACTAGCGGGATTTACGAGCAGTACTTC
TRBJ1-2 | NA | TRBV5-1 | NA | CASSLVGEDYGYTF | TGCGCCAGCAGCTTGGTAGGGGAAGACTATGGCTACACCTTC
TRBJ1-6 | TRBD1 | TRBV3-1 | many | CAISTGSNSPLHF | TGTGCCATTTCGACAGGGTCGAATTCACCCCTCCACTTT
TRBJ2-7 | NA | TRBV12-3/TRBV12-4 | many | CASSFPGAFYEQYF | TGTGCCAGCAGTTTCCCCGGTGCCTTCTACGAGCAGTACTTC
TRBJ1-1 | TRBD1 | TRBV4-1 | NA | CASSHLPGQANTEAFF | TGCGCCAGCAGCCATCTCCCGGGACAGGCAAACACTGAAGCTTTCTTT
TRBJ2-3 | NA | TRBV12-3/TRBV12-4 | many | CASSTNNLHPSGGGRDTQYF | TGTGCCAGCAGTACTAACAACCTGCACCCTAGCGGAGGGGGTAGGGATACGCAGTATTTT
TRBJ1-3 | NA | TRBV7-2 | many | CASSLQLSGNTIYF | TGTGCCAGCAGCTTACAGCTTTCTGGAAACACCATATATTTT
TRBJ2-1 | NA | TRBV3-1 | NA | CASSRGAGSYNEQFF | TGTGCCAGCAGCCGGGGCGCGGGCTCCTACAATGAGCAGTTCTTC
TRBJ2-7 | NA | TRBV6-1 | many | CASSEYVGPYEQYF | TGTGCCAGCAGTGAGTACGTAGGGCCCTACGAGCAGTACTTC
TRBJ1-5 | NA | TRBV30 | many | CAWSVFSSNQPQHF | TGTGCCTGGAGTGTGTTCAGTAGCAATCAGCCCCAGCATTTT
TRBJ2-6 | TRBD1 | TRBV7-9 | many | CASSGGQGPGANVLTF | TGTGCCAGCAGCGGCGGACAGGGGCCTGGGGCCAACGTCCTGACTTTC
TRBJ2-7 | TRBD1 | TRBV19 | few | CASSREGQVNYEQYF | TGTGCCAGTTCCCGAGAGGGACAGGTTAACTACGAGCAGTACTTC
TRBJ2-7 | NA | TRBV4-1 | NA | CASSQASRDQAYEQYF | TGCGCCAGCAGCCAAGCCTCGAGGGACCAAGCCTACGAGCAGTACTTC
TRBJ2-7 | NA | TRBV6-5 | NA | CASSYLSPRDQATYEQYF | TGTGCCAGCAGTTACTTGAGTCCCCGGGATCAGGCCACCTACGAGCAGTACTTC
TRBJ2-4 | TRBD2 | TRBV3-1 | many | CASSQDLASGNIQYF | TGTGCCAGCAGCCAAGATCTTGCTAGCGGAAACATTCAGTACTTC
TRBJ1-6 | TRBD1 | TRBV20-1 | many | CSAREHRGLIDSPLHF | TGCAGTGCTAGAGAGCACAGGGGGCTGATCGATTCACCCCTCCACTTT